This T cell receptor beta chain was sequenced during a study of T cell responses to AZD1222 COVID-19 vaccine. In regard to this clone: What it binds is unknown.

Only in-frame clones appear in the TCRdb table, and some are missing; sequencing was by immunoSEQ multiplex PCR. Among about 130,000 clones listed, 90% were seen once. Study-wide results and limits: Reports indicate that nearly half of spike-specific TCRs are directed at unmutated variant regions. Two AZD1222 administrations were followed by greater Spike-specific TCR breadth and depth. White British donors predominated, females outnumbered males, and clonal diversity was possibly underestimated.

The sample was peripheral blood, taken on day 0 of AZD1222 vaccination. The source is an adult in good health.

In DNA form, the CDR3 reads TGTGCCAGTAGTATGGGAGGGTATGGTGAAAAACTGTTTTTT. Amino acid sequence: CASSMGGYGEKLFF. The chain combines TRBV19 with TRBJ1-4; no definite D call. The germline gives CDR1 LNHDA, CDR2 SQIVND (reference sequence). This CDR3 comprises 14 residues. V dropped 3 bases and J dropped 7 bases, with 12 bases sitting between them.